These T cell receptor beta chains were read from a single sample in a study of Graves' ophthalmopathy and Graves' hyperthyroidism. TCRdb itself ran the multiplex PCR reads through MiXCR, one entry per CDR3 protein. The sample lists just over 600,000 distinct CDR3 sequences, about a fifth occurring once. The sequencing input was peripheral blood. These receptor sequences come from a woman younger than 30 with stable Graves' hyperthyroidism. Some clones in this sample may be carry-over from other donors' samples. Both conserved end residues are part of each CDR3. The D gene is left open where the match is weak. A row's size may be missing; if present it is once, few, many or a size class.

many	.	TRBV29-1	TRBJ1-2	CSVESEVRMGYGYTF	TGCAGCGTTGAGTCTGAGGTCAGAATGGGATATGGCTACACCTTC
.	TRBD1	TRBV2	TRBJ1-2	CASRYRGTNYGYTF	TGTGCCAGCAGATACAGGGGCACTAACTATGGCTACACCTTC
few	TRBD1	TRBV29-1	TRBJ2-7	CSVDGTVPNEQYF	TGCAGCGTCGATGGGACAGTCCCCAACGAGCAGTACTTC
many	TRBD2	TRBV20-1	TRBJ2-7	CSARGKREPAGYEQYF	TGCAGTGCTAGGGGCAAGCGGGAGCCAGCCGGGTACGAGCAGTACTTC
many	.	TRBV7-8	TRBJ1-3	CASSLEPGNTIYF	TGTGCCAGCAGCTTAGAGCCAGGAAACACCATATATTTT
many	.	TRBV10-3	TRBJ2-5	CAISLRQGGKGRAQYF	TGTGCCATCAGTCTTCGACAGGGAGGGAAGGGAAGGGCCCAGTACTTC
few	TRBD2	TRBV7-3	TRBJ2-5	CASSFGPPTSGQETQYF	TGTGCCAGCAGCTTTGGGCCCCCGACTAGCGGGCAAGAGACCCAGTACTTC
many	.	TRBV19	TRBJ1-2	CASKEFQGTNYGYTF	TGTGCCAGTAAAGAGTTCCAGGGAACTAACTATGGCTACACCTTC
many	TRBD2	TRBV27	TRBJ2-7	CASTPGTSGRGEQYF	TGTGCCAGCACTCCTGGGACTAGCGGGAGGGGCGAGCAGTACTTC
.	TRBD1	TRBV6-1	TRBJ1-5	CASSAGGDRVDQPQHF	TGTGCCAGCAGTGCCGGCGGGGACAGGGTCGATCAGCCCCAGCATTTT
.	.	TRBV28	TRBJ1-1	CASKTGFGTEAFF	TGTGCCAGCAAAACAGGGTTTGGTACTGAAGCTTTCTTT
.	TRBD1	TRBV6-5	TRBJ1-6	CASSSTGQGSNSPLHF	TGTGCCAGCAGTTCCACGGGACAGGGCTCTAATTCACCCCTCCACTTT
.	.	TRBV2	TRBJ2-7	CASMGPTGWGYEQYF	TGTGCCAGCATGGGGCCTACAGGGTGGGGCTACGAGCAGTACTTC
.	.	TRBV12-3/TRBV12-4	TRBJ1-1	CASSAAPGLGTEAFF	TGTGCCAGCAGTGCCGCCCCTGGCTTAGGGACTGAAGCTTTCTTT
.	TRBD1	TRBV6-1	TRBJ2-5	CASSEATGTGQETQYF	TGTGCCAGCAGTGAAGCAACCGGGACAGGACAAGAGACCCAGTACTTC
many	TRBD2	TRBV9	TRBJ2-7	CASSVGLAPYEQYF	TGTGCCAGCAGCGTAGGACTAGCACCCTACGAGCAGTACTTC
.	.	TRBV2	TRBJ1-2	CASSYRVRSGYTF	TGTGCCAGCAGTTACAGGGTTAGGAGTGGCTACACCTTC
.	.	TRBV30	TRBJ2-6	CAWSVGGSFSGANVLTF	TGTGCCTGGAGTGTCGGAGGGAGTTTCTCTGGGGCCAACGTCCTGACTTTC
many	TRBD1	TRBV5-1	TRBJ2-7	CASSLSGTGGDEQYF	TGCGCCAGCAGCTTATCCGGGACAGGGGGCGACGAGCAGTACTTC
many	.	TRBV12-3/TRBV12-4	TRBJ1-1	CASSFWGGTEAFF	TGTGCCAGCAGTTTTTGGGGGGGCACTGAAGCTTTCTTT
few	.	TRBV29-1	TRBJ1-5	CSVEGRGGQPQHF	TGCAGCGTTGAAGGCCGGGGAGGACAGCCCCAGCATTTT
many	.	TRBV12-5	TRBJ1-1	CASGLEFSGNTEAFF	TGTGCTAGTGGTTTGGAGTTCTCGGGGAACACTGAAGCTTTCTTT
many	.	TRBV12-3/TRBV12-4	TRBJ2-2	CASSIYVGTGELFF	TGTGCCAGCAGTATTTACGTCGGGACCGGGGAGCTGTTTTTT
few	TRBD1	TRBV20-1	TRBJ1-2	CSAWDSSYGYTF	TGCAGTGCCTGGGACAGCTCTTATGGCTACACCTTC
many	.	TRBV20-1	TRBJ2-6	CSAPLIGANVLTF	TGCAGTGCTCCCCTGATTGGGGCCAACGTCCTGACTTTC
few	.	TRBV5-1	TRBJ2-7	CASSLDGQLYGQYF	TGCGCCAGCAGCTTGGATGGGCAGTTATACGGGCAGTACTTC